This entry lists 24 T cell receptor beta chains sequenced from one sample in a study of control samples from healthy donors and cancer patients. Profiled with immunoSEQ multiplex PCR; TCRdb holds only in-frame clones, not every one. The data contain 75,000 to 95,000 clones, less than 95% of them seen just once; the ten biggest clones take up under 4%. Sequenced input: blood. The source is a woman in her late teens or twenties in good health.

The CDR3: CASSAVNRNYEQYF. The CDR3 DNA reads as TGCGCCAGCAGTGCGGTAAACAGGAACTACGAGCAGTACTTC. The chain couples TRBV10-2 to TRBJ2-7; D may be TRBD1 (5 bases). Per the germline V gene, CDR1 is WSHSY and CDR2 is SAAADI. V was clipped by 4 bases and J by 3 bases, with 13 bases between them. The CDR3 totals 14 residues.

This clone was counted a few times. This rearrangement joins TRBV6-4 to TRBJ2-3; 16 nucleotides align to TRBD2. With 0 bases clipped from V and 4 bases from J, the junction kept 1 base outside the gene matches. The length of the CDR3 is 17 residues. Germline V gene lookup returns CDR1 MRHNA and CDR2 SNTAGT. CDR3 in amino acids: CASSDSGTSGGADTQYF. The CDR3 DNA reads as TGTGCCAGCAGTGACTCCGGGACTAGCGGGGGGGCAGATACGCAGTATTTT.

This clone has just one count. This chain joins TRBV27 and TRBJ2-3; D ambiguous. Germline lookup yields CDR1 MNHEY and CDR2 SMNVEV (reference sequence). Trimming shortened V by 4 bases and J by 6 bases, and 8 bases separated the two germline ends. This CDR3 is 12 amino acids long. The CDR3 nucleotides are TGTGCCAGCAGTTCCAGGTCGGATACGCAGTATTTT. Amino acids: CASSSRSDTQYF.

The chain links TRBV5-4 to TRBJ2-1, with a tentative D call TRBD2 (5 bases). CDR1 and CDR2 (germline): SGHNT, YYREEE (reference sequence). V lost 2 bases to trimming and J lost 6 bases, with 15 bases between them. The CDR3 consists of 15 residues. The CDR3 sequence is CASSFSASQFNEQFF. CDR3 DNA sequence: TGTGCCAGCAGCTTTAGTGCTAGCCAGTTCAATGAGCAGTTCTTC.

There are a few counts of this clone. The CDR3 sequence: CASSYEYQWAGELFF. The CDR3 DNA reads TGTGCCAGCAGTTACGAATATCAGTGGGCCGGGGAGCTGTTTTTT. V usage is TRBV6-5 and J usage is TRBJ2-2, with D unresolved. The CDR3 loop spans 15 amino acids. Germline CDR1 MNHEY, CDR2 SVGAGI. V lost 2 bases and J 6 bases, leaving 13 bases between the germline ends.

This clone has only one observation. One junction end disagrees with the germline gene, perhaps due to a read error. The J gene is TRBJ1-5, the V gene TRBV19, with D hard to call. The CDR3 length is 14 residues. In germline, CDR1 is LNHDA, CDR2 SQIVND (reference sequence). For the CDR3, the DNA is TGTGCCAGTAGTATTTCCGGGAGCAAACAGCCCCAGCATTTT. It codes for CASSISGSKQPQHF.

The chain recombines TRBV25-1 with TRBJ2-1; tentative D call: TRBD1 (5 bases). The CDR3 runs to 14 residues. Trimming shortened V by 5 bases and J by 6 bases, and 14 bases separated the two germline ends. The V gene's germline CDR1 is MGHDK and CDR2 SYGVNS. CDR3 nucleotides: TGTGCCAGCAGTTTGGTGGGGCCGCTCAATGAGCAGTTCTTC. Translating it yields CASSLVGPLNEQFF.

The rearrangement joins TRBV9 to TRBJ1-1, with D perhaps TRBD1 (6 bases). This CDR3 is 16 amino acids long. The V and J ends lost 4 bases and 1 base respectively, with 17 bases between them. Per the germline V gene, CDR1 is SGDLS and CDR2 is YYNGEE. The CDR3 region is CASSPSRDTANTEAFF. The CDR3 region has the DNA TGTGCCAGCAGCCCGAGCCGGGACACCGCGAACACTGAAGCTTTCTTT.

This clone has a handful of counts. The chain links TRBV7-9 to TRBJ2-2, with D unresolved. CDR3 length equals 16 residues. Germline-derived CDR1 and CDR2 are SEHNR and FQNEAQ (reference sequence). V was shortened by 5 bases and J by 5 bases, with 18 bases between the two germline ends. The CDR3 nucleotides read TGTGCCAGCAGCGCGATAACAACTCAGCCGACCGGGGAGCTGTTTTTT. Translated: CASSAITTQPTGELFF.

The chain joins TRBV9 to TRBJ2-2, with 7 bases fitting TRBD1. The CDR3 has 15 residues. The germline gives CDR1 SGDLS, CDR2 YYNGEE. With V trimmed by 5 bases and J by 1 base, 5 bases remained unmatched. CDR3 in DNA: TGTGCCAGCAGTACACAGGGGATGAACACCGGGGAGCTGTTTTTT. It is translated as CASSTQGMNTGELFF.

The gene calls are TRBV10-3 and TRBJ1-2, with D uncertain. Germline CDR1 reads ENHRY; CDR2 reads SYGVKD. The CDR3 has 15 residues. The V gene lost 2 bases and the J gene lost 4 bases, with 14 bases spanning the gap. CDR3 amino acids: CAISEPAAEAYGYTF. CDR3 sequence (DNA): TGTGCCATCAGTGAGCCGGCCGCAGAGGCCTATGGCTACACCTTC.

The chain is built from TRBV7-9 and TRBJ1-1; D not resolved. The germline CDR1 and CDR2 sequences are SEHNR and FQNEAQ (reference sequence). V dropped 1 base and J dropped 0 bases, with 6 bases sitting between them. This CDR3 spans 14 amino acids. The CDR3 loop is CASSLEDLNTEAFF. In DNA, the CDR3 is TGTGCCAGCAGCTTAGAGGATCTGAACACTGAAGCTTTCTTT.

This clone was recorded once. CDR3 sequence reads: CASSRDREETQYF. For the CDR3, the DNA is TGCGCCAGCAGCCGGGACAGGGAGGAGACCCAGTACTTC. This chain uses TRBV5-1 with TRBJ2-5, with 9 bases that match TRBD1. Germline CDR1 and CDR2: SGHRS and YFSETQ. Trimming at V came to 4 bases and at J to 5 bases, leaving 3 bases not matched to a gene. The CDR3 spans 13 residues.

This chain links TRBV5-6 with TRBJ1-5; no firm D call. Between the trimmed V and J ends, which lost 7 bases and 4 bases, there was a span of 15 bases. The CDR3 is made up of 14 amino acids. Germline CDR1 reads SGHDT; CDR2 reads YYEEEE. The CDR3 sequence is CASSSGGMNQPQHF. CDR3 sequence (DNA): TGTGCCAGCTCTTCGGGAGGGATGAATCAGCCCCAGCATTTT.

This clone was found once. The chain uses TRBV12-5 and TRBJ1-2; a possible D gene is TRBD1 (5 bases). CDR1 LGHNT and CDR2 FRNRAP come from the germline V gene. V was cut by 1 base and J by 11 bases, with 14 bases left in between. The CDR3 extends over 13 amino acids. The CDR3 DNA follows: TGTGCTAGTGGTTTGGGACAGTCCGAAAGGTACACCTTC. Translated: CASGLGQSERYTF.

The chain links TRBV5-1 to TRBJ1-3; the match to TRBD1 covers 7 bases. Germline V CDR1 and CDR2: SGHRS, YFSETQ. There are 15 residues in the CDR3. V trimming: 0 bases; J trimming: 3 bases; junction bases outside the gene matches: 3. CDR3 residues: CASSLGTGIGNTIYF. CDR3 coding DNA: TGCGCCAGCAGCTTGGGGACAGGCATTGGAAACACCATATATTTT.

This chain joins TRBV10-2 and TRBJ1-1, with D possibly matching TRBD1 (5 bases). Looked up from germline, CDR1 is WSHSY and CDR2 is SAAADI. The CDR3 is made up of 12 amino acids. V lost 9 bases, J lost 3 bases, and 11 bases lay in between. This chain's CDR3 is CASRGGDTEAFF. DNA of the CDR3: TGCGCCAGTAGGGGAGGGGACACTGAAGCTTTCTTT.

The rearrangement joins TRBV7-8 to TRBJ1-1; D possibly corresponds to TRBD1 (5 bases). CDR1 is SGHVS, CDR2 FQNEAQ, per germline. Trimming took 3 bases from V and 4 from J, leaving 12 bases between them. The CDR3 spans 14 residues. The DNA of the CDR3 is TGTGCCAGCAGCTTTCAGGGTGAGGGCACTGAAGCTTTCTTT. Protein product: CASSFQGEGTEAFF. Together with reference TRBV7-8 and TRBJ1-1, the CDR3 gives the full variable domain: GAGVSQSPRYKVAKRGQDVALRCDPISGHVSLFWYQQALGQGPEFLTYFQNEAQLDKSGLPSDRFFAERPEGSVSTLKIQRTQQEDSAVYLCASSFQGEGTEAFFGQGTRLTVV.

The chain recombines TRBV7-3 with TRBJ2-2; D might be TRBD2 (5 bases). V was pared by 5 bases and J by 6 bases, with 13 bases between. CDR1 SGHTA and CDR2 FQGTGA come from the germline V gene. There are 14 residues in the CDR3. The CDR3 sequence: CASSAGLHPGELFF. CDR3 nucleotide sequence: TGTGCCAGCAGCGCTGGACTTCATCCCGGGGAGCTGTTTTTT.

The chain combines TRBV6-5 with TRBJ1-2, with D uncertain. This CDR3 is built from 16 residues. Germline V gene lookup returns CDR1 MNHEY and CDR2 SVGAGI. V dropped 1 base and J dropped 4 bases, with 16 bases sitting between them. The CDR3 loop is CASSYFQTDGSYGYTF. As DNA, the CDR3 is TGTGCCAGCAGTTACTTTCAAACCGACGGATCCTATGGCTACACCTTC.

The chain employs TRBV6-5 and TRBJ1-1; maybe TRBD1 (5 bases). V was shortened by 1 base and J by 10 bases, with 16 bases between the two germline ends. Germline V gives CDR1 MNHEY, CDR2 SVGAGI. The length of the CDR3 is 14 residues. For the CDR3, the DNA is TGTGCCAGCAGTTACTGGGAAAGGGATCAGGGAGCTTTCTTT. It specifies CASSYWERDQGAFF.

This chain connects TRBV19 to TRBJ1-6; D remains unclear. V lost 3 bases and J 7 bases, leaving 19 bases between the germline ends. The CDR3 has 17 residues. Germline lookup yields CDR1 LNHDA and CDR2 SQIVND (reference sequence). The CDR3 sequence is CASSMGLQPIANSPLHF. Written as DNA, the CDR3 is TGTGCCAGTAGTATGGGTCTCCAGCCAATCGCCAATTCACCCCTCCACTTT.

V is TRBV12-3 or TRBV12-4 and J is TRBJ2-1; weak D call: TRBD1 (5 bases). The CDR3 consists of 12 residues. V gave up 5 bases and J gave up 10 bases, with 12 bases separating them. The CDR3 loop is CASSLLGAEQFF. The CDR3 DNA reads as TGTGCCAGCAGTCTCCTTGGGGCAGAGCAGTTCTTC.

J is TRBJ2-7 and V is TRBV7-9; 8 nucleotides agree with TRBD1. The V gene end was trimmed by 4 bases and the J gene end by 5 bases; junction bases not matched to a gene: 13. The CDR3 is made up of 16 amino acids. Germline V gene data show CDR1 as SEHNR and CDR2 as FQNEAQ (reference sequence). Here the CDR3 reads CASSSLTGAITDEQYF. In nucleotides, the CDR3 is TGTGCCAGCAGCTCCCTGACAGGGGCCATCACGGACGAGCAGTACTTC.